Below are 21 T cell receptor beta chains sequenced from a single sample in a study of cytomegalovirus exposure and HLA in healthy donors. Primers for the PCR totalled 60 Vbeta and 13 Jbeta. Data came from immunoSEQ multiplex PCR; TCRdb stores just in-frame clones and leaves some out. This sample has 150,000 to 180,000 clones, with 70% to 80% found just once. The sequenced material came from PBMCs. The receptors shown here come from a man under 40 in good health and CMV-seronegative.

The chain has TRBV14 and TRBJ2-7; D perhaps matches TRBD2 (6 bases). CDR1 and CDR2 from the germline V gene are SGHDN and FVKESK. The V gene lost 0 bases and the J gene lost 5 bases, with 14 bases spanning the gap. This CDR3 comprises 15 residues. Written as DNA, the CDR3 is TGTGCCAGCAGCCAAGAGATAGGAGGGGAAAACGAGCAGTACTTC. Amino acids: CASSQEIGGENEQYF.

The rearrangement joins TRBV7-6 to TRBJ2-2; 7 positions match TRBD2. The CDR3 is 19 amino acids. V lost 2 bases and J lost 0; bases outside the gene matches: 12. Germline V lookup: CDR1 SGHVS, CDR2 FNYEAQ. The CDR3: CASSLMVAGDFANTGELFF. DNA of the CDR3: TGTGCCAGCAGCTTAATGGTTGCGGGGGATTTCGCGAACACCGGGGAGCTGTTTTTT.

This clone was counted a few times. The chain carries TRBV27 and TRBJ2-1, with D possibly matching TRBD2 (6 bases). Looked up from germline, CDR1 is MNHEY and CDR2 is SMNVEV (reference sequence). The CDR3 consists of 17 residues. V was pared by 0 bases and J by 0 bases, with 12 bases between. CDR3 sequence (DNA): TGTGCCAGCAGTTTATCGAGCGGGTGGAGCTCCTACAATGAGCAGTTCTTC. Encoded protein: CASSLSSGWSSYNEQFF.

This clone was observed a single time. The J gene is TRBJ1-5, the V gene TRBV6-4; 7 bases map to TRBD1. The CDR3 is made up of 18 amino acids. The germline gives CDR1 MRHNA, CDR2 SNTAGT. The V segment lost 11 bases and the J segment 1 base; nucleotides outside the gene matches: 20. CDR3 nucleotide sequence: TGTGCCCGCTCCCGGTCGGCAGGGGGAAAAAGGAGCAATCAGCCCCAGCATTTT. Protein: CARSRSAGGKRSNQPQHF.

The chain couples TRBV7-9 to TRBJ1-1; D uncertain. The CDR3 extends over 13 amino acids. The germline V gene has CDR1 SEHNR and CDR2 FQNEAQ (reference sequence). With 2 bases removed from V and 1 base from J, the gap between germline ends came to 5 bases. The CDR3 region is CASSLPGNTEAFF. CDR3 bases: TGTGCCAGCAGCTTACCAGGGAACACTGAAGCTTTCTTT.

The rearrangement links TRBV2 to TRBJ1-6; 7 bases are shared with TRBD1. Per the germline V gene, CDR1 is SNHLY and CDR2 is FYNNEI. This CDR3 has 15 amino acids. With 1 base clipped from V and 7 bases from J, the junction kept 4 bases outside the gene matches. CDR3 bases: TGTGCCAGCAGTGAAGACAGGGGTTACAATTCACCCCTCCACTTT. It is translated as CASSEDRGYNSPLHF.

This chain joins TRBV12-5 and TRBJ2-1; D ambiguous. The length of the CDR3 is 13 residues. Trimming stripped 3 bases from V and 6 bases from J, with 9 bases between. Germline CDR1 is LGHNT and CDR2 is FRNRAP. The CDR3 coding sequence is TGTGCTAGTGGTTTCGGAGAAACCAATGAGCAGTTCTTC. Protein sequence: CASGFGETNEQFF.

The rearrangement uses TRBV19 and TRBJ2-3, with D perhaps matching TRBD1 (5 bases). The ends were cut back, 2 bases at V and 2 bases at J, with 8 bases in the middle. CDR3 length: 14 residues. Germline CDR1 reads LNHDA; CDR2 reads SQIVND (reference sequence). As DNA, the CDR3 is TGTGCCAGTAGTATACGACAGCTCACAGATACGCAGTATTTT. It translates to CASSIRQLTDTQYF.

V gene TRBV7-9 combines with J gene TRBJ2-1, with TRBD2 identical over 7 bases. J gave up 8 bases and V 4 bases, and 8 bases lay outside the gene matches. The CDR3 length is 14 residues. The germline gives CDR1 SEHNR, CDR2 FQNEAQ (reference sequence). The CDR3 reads CASSSTGGNDEQFF. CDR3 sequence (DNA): TGTGCCAGCAGCTCCACGGGGGGAAACGATGAGCAGTTCTTC.

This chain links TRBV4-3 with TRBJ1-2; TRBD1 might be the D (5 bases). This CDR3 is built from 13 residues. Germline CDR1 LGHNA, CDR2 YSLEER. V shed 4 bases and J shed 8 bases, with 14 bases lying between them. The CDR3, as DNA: TGCGCCAGCAGCCCCAGACAGTATGGAGGCTACACCTTC. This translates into CASSPRQYGGYTF.

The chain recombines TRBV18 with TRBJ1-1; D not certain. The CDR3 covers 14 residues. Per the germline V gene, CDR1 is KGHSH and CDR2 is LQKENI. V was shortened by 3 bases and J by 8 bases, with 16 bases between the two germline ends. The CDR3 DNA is TGTGCCAGCTCACCGATTCCGGAAACGACAGAAGCTTTCTTT. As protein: CASSPIPETTEAFF.

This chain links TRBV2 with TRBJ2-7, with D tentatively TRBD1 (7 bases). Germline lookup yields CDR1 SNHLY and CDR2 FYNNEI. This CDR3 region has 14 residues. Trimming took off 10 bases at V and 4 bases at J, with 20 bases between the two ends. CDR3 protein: CATNGKAGGYEQYF. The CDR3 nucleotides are TGTGCCACCAATGGGAAGGCAGGGGGGTACGAGCAGTACTTC.

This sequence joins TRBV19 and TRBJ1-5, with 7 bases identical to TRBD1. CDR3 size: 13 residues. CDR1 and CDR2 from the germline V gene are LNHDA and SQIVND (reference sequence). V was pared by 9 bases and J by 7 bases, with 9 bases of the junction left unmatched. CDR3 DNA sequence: TGTGCCAGCCGACAGGGCTGGGTACAGCCCCAGCATTTT. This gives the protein CASRQGWVQPQHF.

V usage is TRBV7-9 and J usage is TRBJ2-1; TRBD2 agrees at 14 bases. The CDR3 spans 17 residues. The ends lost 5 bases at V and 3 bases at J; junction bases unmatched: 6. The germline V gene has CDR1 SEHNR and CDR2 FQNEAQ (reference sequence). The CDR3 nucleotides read TGTGCCAGCAGCCGGACTAGCGGGGGGAATTACTACAATGAGCAGTTCTTC. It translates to CASSRTSGGNYYNEQFF.

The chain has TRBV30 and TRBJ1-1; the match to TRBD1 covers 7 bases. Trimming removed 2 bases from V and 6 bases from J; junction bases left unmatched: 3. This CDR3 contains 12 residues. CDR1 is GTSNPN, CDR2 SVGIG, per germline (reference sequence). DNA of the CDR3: TGTGCCTGGAGTTTCGGGACAGCTGAAGCTTTCTTT. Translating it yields CAWSFGTAEAFF.

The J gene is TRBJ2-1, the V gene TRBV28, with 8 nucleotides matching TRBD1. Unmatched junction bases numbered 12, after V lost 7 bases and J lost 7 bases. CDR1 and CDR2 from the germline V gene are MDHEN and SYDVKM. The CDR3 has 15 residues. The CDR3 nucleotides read TGTGCCAGCACCCCGGACAGGGTTGGAAGGAATGAGCAGTTCTTC. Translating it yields CASTPDRVGRNEQFF.

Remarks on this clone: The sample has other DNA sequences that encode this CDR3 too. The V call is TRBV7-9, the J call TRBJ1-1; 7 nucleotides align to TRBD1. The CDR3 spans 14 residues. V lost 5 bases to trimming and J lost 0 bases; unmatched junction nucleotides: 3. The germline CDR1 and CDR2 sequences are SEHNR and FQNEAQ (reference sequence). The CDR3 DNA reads TGTGCCAGCAGCCCCGGGACAGTGAACACTGAAGCTTTCTTT. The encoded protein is CASSPGTVNTEAFF.

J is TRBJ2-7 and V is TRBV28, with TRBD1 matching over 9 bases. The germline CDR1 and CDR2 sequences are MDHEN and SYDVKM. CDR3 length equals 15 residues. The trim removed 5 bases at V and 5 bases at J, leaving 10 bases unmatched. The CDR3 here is CASSHSTGGKDEQYF. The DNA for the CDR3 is TGTGCCAGCAGTCACTCAACAGGGGGCAAGGACGAGCAGTACTTC.

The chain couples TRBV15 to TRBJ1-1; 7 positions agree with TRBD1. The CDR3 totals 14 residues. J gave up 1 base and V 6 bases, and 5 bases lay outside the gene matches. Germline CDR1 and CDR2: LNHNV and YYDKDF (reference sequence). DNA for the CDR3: TGTGCCACCAGTAAGGACAGGAGGAACACTGAAGCTTTCTTT. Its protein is CATSKDRRNTEAFF.

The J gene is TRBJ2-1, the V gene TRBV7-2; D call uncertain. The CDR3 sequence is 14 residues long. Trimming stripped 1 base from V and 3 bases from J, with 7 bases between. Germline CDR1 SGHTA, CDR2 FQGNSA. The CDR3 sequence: CASSLGASYNEQFF. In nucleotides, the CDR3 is TGTGCCAGCAGCTTAGGAGCGAGCTACAATGAGCAGTTCTTC.

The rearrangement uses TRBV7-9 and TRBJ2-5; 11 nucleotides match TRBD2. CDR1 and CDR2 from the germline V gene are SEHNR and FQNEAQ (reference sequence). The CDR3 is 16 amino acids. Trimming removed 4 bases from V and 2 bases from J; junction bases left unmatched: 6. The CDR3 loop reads CASSSIAGGVQETQYF. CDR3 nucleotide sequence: TGTGCCAGCAGCTCCATAGCGGGGGGGGTACAAGAGACCCAGTACTTC.